The present entry profiles one T cell receptor beta chain with its context. Antigen unknown. This record belongs to a study of cytomegalovirus exposure and HLA in healthy donors. About the research overall: Early on, a data release was issued that held 80 million or so unique TCRs from HLA-typed donors. The Caucasian-associated ancestry cluster contained about four fifths of the approximately 410 genotyped donors.

This CDR3 has 14 amino acids. In germline, CDR1 is GTSNPN, CDR2 SVGIG (reference sequence). Trimming cost V 3 bases and J 0 bases, with 12 bases left between them. PCR involved 60 Vbeta and 13 Jbeta primers. This table comes from immunoSEQ multiplex PCR, and its TCRdb copy is limited to in-frame clones, with some not included. The repertoire includes about 120,000 clones, less than 80% of them detected once, and more than 9% sits in the top ten. General observations from the study: Researchers counted roughly 150 TCR beta chains as cytomegalovirus-associated. As immune exposure information, only CMV serostatus was available.

The sequencing sample was made of PBMCs. The chain is built from TRBV30 and TRBJ2-7, with a possible D match to TRBD1 (5 bases). The clonotype originates from a woman aged 45-60 years in good health and CMV-seropositive. CDR3 in amino acids: CAWRPQGSSYEQYF. The CDR3 nucleotides are TGTGCCTGGAGACCTCAGGGAAGCTCCTACGAGCAGTACTTC. Based on the CDR3 plus reference TRBV30 and TRBJ2-7, the full variable domain is SQTIHQWPATLVQPVGSPLSLECTVEGTSNPNLYWYRQAAGRGLQLLFYSVGIGQISSEVPQNLSASRPQDRQFILSSKKLLLSDSGFYLCAWRPQGSSYEQYFGPGTRLTVT.